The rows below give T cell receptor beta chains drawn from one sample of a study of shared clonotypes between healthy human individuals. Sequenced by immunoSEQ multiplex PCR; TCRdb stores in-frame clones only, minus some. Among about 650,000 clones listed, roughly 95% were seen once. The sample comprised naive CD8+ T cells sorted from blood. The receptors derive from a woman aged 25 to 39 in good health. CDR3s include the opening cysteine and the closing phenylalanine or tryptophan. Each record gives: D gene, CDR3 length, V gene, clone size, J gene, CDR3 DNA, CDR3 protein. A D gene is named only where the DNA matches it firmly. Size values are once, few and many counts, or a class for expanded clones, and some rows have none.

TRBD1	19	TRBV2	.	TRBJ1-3	TGTGCCAGCAGTGAATCGGGGACAGGGGTGGCTCAATCTGGAAACACCATATATTTT	CASSESGTGVAQSGNTIYF
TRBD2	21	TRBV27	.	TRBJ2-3	TGTGCCAGCAGTTCCAATTTACCTGGGACTAGTAGGTCGTGGAACAGGAATACGCAGTATTTT	CASSSNLPGTSRSWNRNTQYF
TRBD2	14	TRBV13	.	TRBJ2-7	TGTGCCAGCAGCTGGGGACTAGGGGGCTACGAGCAGTACTTC	CASSWGLGGYEQYF
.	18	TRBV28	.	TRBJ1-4	TGTGCCAGCAGTCCCGGACTGACCCCGTTTAGTGCTAATGAAAAACTGTTTTTT	CASSPGLTPFSANEKLFF
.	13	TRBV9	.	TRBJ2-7	TGTGCCAGCAGCGTAGGAGGGGTTAGCGAGCAGTACTTC	CASSVGGVSEQYF
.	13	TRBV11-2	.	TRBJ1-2	TGTGCCAGCAGCGCCACCTACACTTATGGCTACACCTTC	CASSATYTYGYTF
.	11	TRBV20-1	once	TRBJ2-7	TGCAGTGCTAGAGATTATAACGAGCAGTACTTC	CSARDYNEQYF
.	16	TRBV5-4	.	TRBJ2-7	TGCGCCAGCAGCTACAGGGACTCGGGAACTACTAGCGAGCAGTACTTC	CASSYRDSGTTSEQYF
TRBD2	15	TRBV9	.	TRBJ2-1	TGTGCCAGCAGCGTAGTTGGCGGGAGGGCCTCTGAGCAGTTCTTC	CASSVVGGRASEQFF
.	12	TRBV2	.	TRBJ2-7	TGTGCCAGCAGTGGGATCTCCTACGAGCAGTACTTC	CASSGISYEQYF
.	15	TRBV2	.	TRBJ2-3	TGTGCCAGCAGTGATTTTGGACTAAGCACAGATACGCAGTATTTT	CASSDFGLSTDTQYF
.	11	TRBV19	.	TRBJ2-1	TGTGCCACCGCGACCCTCAATGAGCAGTTCTTC	CATATLNEQFF
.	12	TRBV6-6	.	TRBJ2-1	TGTGCCAGCAGCTCGTGGGCCAATGAGCAGTTCTTC	CASSSWANEQFF
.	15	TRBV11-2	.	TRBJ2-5	TGTGCCAGCAGCCAACGACCGGCAGGGGTGGAGACCCAGTACTTC	CASSQRPAGVETQYF
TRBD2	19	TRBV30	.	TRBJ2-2	TGTGCCTGGAGTGTACAGCGGGGACTAGCGGGAGATATAACCGGGGAGCTGTTTTTT	CAWSVQRGLAGDITGELFF
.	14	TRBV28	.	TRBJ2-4	TGTGCCAGCCATACCCGTTGGGGCAAAAACATTCAGTACTTC	CASHTRWGKNIQYF
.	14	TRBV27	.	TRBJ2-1	TGTGCCAGCAGTACAGTCGGAGGCTACAATGAGCAGTTCTTC	CASSTVGGYNEQFF
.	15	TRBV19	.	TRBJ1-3	TGTGCCAGCCGTCTAGTGGGCGACTCTGGAAACACCATATATTTT	CASRLVGDSGNTIYF
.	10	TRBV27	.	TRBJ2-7	TGTGCCAGCGGGGGCTACGAGCAGTACTTC	CASGGYEQYF
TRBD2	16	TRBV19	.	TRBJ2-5	TGTGCCAGTAGTCCACGCCGGGGGGGGTTAAATAAGACCCAGTACTTC	CASSPRRGGLNKTQYF
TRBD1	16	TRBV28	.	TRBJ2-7	TGTGCCAGCAGTTTAAATACAGGGGACATAACCTACGAGCAGTACTTC	CASSLNTGDITYEQYF
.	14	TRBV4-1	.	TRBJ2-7	TGCGCCAGCAGCCAAGATCCCTCGAGGGATCAGCAGTACTTC	CASSQDPSRDQQYF
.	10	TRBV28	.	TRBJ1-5	TGTGCCAGCAACAATCAGCCCCAGCATTTT	CASNNQPQHF
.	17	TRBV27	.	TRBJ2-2	TGTGCCAGCAGTTTATCTCCCAGGGTGTCGGCCACCGGGGAGCTGTTTTTT	CASSLSPRVSATGELFF
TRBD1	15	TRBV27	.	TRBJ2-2	TGTGCCAGCTCCCAAAGGACAGGGACGACCGGGGAGCTGTTTTTT	CASSQRTGTTGELFF
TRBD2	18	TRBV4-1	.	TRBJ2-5	TGCGCCAGCAGCCAAGAGAAGACTAGCGGGAGCCCACAAGAGACCCAGTACTTC	CASSQEKTSGSPQETQYF
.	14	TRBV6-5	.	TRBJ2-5	TGTGCCAGCAGTTATTCCGGGCCTCAAGAGACCCAGTACTTC	CASSYSGPQETQYF
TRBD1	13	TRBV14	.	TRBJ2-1	TGTGCCAGCAGCCAGGCGACAGGGACTGAGCAGTTCTTC	CASSQATGTEQFF
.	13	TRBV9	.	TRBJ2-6	TGTGCCAGCAGCCCACGTGGGGCCAACGTCCTGACTTTC	CASSPRGANVLTF
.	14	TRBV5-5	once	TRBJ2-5	TGTGCCAGCAGCGGGGGACGTCCGCAAGAGACCCAGTACTTC	CASSGGRPQETQYF
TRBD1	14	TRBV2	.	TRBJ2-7	TGTGCCAGCAGACACGGGACAGGGGACTACGAGCAGTACTTC	CASRHGTGDYEQYF
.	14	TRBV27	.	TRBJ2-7	TGTGCCAGCAGTTTCGGCTCTAGCCCCTACGAGCAGTACTTC	CASSFGSSPYEQYF
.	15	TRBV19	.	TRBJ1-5	TGTGCCAGTAGTATAGATCGGGAGGGGTATCAGCCCCAGCATTTT	CASSIDREGYQPQHF
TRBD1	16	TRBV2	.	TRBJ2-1	TGTGCCAGCAGTGTGTTCCGGGACAGGGGCCCCAATGAGCAGTTCTTC	CASSVFRDRGPNEQFF
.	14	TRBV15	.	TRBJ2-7	TGTGCCACCAGCAGAGAGGGTCCGGGGTACGAGCAGTACTTC	CATSREGPGYEQYF
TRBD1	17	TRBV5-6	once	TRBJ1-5	TGTGCCAGCAGCGAAATGACAGGGGGTGGTAGCAATCAGCCCCAGCATTTT	CASSEMTGGGSNQPQHF
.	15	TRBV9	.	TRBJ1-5	TGTGCCAGCAGCGTAGGGAAGGGAACTAGGCAGCCCCAGCATTTT	CASSVGKGTRQPQHF
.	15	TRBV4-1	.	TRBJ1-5	TGCGCCAGCAGCCTGACAGAACTTTCCGGCCAGCCCCAGCATTTT	CASSLTELSGQPQHF
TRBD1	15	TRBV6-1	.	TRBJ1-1	TGTGCCAGCCGGGACAGGGAACTGGGGTTAACTGAAGCTTTCTTT	CASRDRELGLTEAFF
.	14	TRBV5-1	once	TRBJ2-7	TGCGCCAGCAGCCAAGACGGGAGATCCTACGAGCAGTACTTC	CASSQDGRSYEQYF
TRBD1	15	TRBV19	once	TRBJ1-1	TGTGCCAGTGGGACAGGACCGAAGGAGAACACTGAAGCTTTCTTT	CASGTGPKENTEAFF
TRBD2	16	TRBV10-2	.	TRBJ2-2	TGCGCCAGCAGTAACCCCGAACTGACTAGCCCCGGGGAGCTGTTTTTT	CASSNPELTSPGELFF
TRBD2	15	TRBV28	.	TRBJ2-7	TGTGCCAGCAGTTTCCTAGCGGGAGCCACCTACGAGCAGTACTTC	CASSFLAGATYEQYF
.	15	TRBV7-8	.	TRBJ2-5	TGTGCCAGCAGCTTAGTGCAGGTTCGCCAAGAGACCCAGTACTTC	CASSLVQVRQETQYF
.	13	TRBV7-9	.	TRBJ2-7	TGTGCCAGCAGCTTAGGGGTAAACTACGAGCAGTACTTC	CASSLGVNYEQYF
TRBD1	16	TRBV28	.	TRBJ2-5	TGTGCCAGCAGTTTGCGGGGAGGGACAGGGCAGGAGACCCAGTACTTC	CASSLRGGTGQETQYF
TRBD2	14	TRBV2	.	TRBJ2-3	TGTGCCAGCAGGCGCGGGGGAGACACAGATACGCAGTATTTT	CASRRGGDTDTQYF
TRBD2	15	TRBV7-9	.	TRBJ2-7	TGTGCCAGCAGCCCCCGGACTAGCGCACTCCTAGAGCAGTACTTC	CASSPRTSALLEQYF
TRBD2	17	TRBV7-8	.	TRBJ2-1	TGTGCCAGCAGCTTACCCGCCGGGACTAGCGCCTACAATGAGCAGTTCTTC	CASSLPAGTSAYNEQFF
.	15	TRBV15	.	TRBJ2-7	TGTGCCACCAGCCGCCCCCGGGACGGGGGCTACGAGCAGTACTTC	CATSRPRDGGYEQYF
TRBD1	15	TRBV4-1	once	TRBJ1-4	TGCGCCAGCAGCCAAACCGGGACAGGGGTTGAAAAACTGTTTTTT	CASSQTGTGVEKLFF
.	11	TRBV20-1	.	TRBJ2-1	TGCAGTGCTAGGAAGGGGGTTGAGCAGTTCTTC	CSARKGVEQFF
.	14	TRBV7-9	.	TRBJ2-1	TGTGCCAGCAGCTTATTCAGGGAAGGGGATGAGCAGTTCTTC	CASSLFREGDEQFF
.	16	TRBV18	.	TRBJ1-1	TGTGCCAGCTCACCGAAAACCGGCGAGGTAAGAACTGAAGCTTTCTTT	CASSPKTGEVRTEAFF
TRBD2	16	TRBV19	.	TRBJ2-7	TGTGCCAGTAGTTGGGGCGGACTAGGGTTCTCCTACGAGCAGTACTTC	CASSWGGLGFSYEQYF
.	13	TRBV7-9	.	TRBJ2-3	TGTGCCAGCAGCTTAGATATGGGGGATACGCAGTATTTT	CASSLDMGDTQYF
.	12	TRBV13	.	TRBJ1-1	TGTGCCAGCGGGCAGCCATACACTGAAGCTTTCTTT	CASGQPYTEAFF